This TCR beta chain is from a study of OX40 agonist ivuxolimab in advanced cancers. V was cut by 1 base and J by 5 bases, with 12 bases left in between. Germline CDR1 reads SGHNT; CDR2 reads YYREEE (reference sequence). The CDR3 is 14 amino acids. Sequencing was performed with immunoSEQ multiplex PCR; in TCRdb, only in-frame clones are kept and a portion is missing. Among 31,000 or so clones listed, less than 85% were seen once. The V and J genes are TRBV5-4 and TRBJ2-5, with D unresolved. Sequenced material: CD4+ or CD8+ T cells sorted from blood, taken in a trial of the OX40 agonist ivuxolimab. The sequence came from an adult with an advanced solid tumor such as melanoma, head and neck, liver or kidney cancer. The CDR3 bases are TGTGCCAGCAGCTTGTTTAGAAACCTGGAGACCCAGTACTTC. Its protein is CASSLFRNLETQYF.